The 27 T cell receptor beta chains given below trace back to one sample, sequenced in a study of blood T cell repertoires in COVID-19. TCRdb's table, derived via immunoSEQ multiplex PCR, lists solely in-frame clones and lacks some. The table includes about 270,000 clones, 86% detected once. The source material was peripheral blood. The receptors originated from a man aged 40-49 years with active or convalescent COVID-19.

This rearrangement joins TRBV18 to TRBJ2-1; 11 bases are shared with TRBD1. This CDR3 has 16 residues. Germline lookup yields CDR1 KGHSH and CDR2 LQKENI. The ends lost 4 bases at V and 8 bases at J; junction bases unmatched: 10. The CDR3 is CASSLTGTGGRDEQFF. DNA for the CDR3: TGTGCCAGCTCACTGACCGGGACAGGGGGTCGCGATGAGCAGTTCTTC.

CDR3: CASSLEADTNTGELFF. The CDR3, as DNA: TGTGCCAGCAGCTTAGAGGCAGACACGAACACCGGGGAGCTGTTTTTT. The V call is TRBV7-6, the J call TRBJ2-2; no clear D. Germline-derived CDR1 and CDR2 are SGHVS and FNYEAQ. V was shortened by 1 base and J by 0 bases, with 9 bases between the two germline ends. This CDR3 region has 16 residues.

The rearrangement links TRBV10-2 to TRBJ1-1; 11 bases line up with TRBD1. There are 14 residues in the CDR3. In germline, CDR1 is WSHSY, CDR2 SAAADI. V gave up 6 bases and J gave up 6 bases; unmatched junction bases: 6. The CDR3 reads CASRDRGRVAEAFF. The CDR3 bases are TGCGCCAGCAGGGACAGGGGGCGGGTCGCTGAAGCTTTCTTT.

The V and J genes are TRBV19 and TRBJ2-7; TRBD1 is a possible D gene (5 bases). V was trimmed by 3 bases and J by 0 bases, leaving 12 bases between them. Germline V gene data show CDR1 as LNHDA and CDR2 as SQIVND (reference sequence). The length of the CDR3 is 15 residues. Here the CDR3 DNA reads TGTGCCAGTAGTATCCTAGGGGCCTCCTCCTACGAGCAGTACTTC. Amino acid sequence: CASSILGASSYEQYF.

V usage is TRBV3-1 (or the pseudogene TRBV3-2) and J usage is TRBJ2-3, with 11 bases identical to TRBD2. This CDR3 has 18 residues. The germline gives CDR1 LGHDT, CDR2 YNNKEL (reference sequence). With 2 bases clipped from V and 4 bases from J, the junction kept 11 bases outside the gene matches. The chain's CDR3 is CASSQITLRTSGSDTQYF. In DNA, the CDR3 is TGTGCCAGCAGCCAAATAACTCTACGGACTAGCGGGTCAGATACGCAGTATTTT.

The chain employs TRBV18 and TRBJ2-7; perhaps TRBD1 as D (6 bases). V lost 2 bases, J lost 3 bases, and 14 bases lay in between. The CDR3 is 15 residues long. Germline values: CDR1 KGHSH, CDR2 LQKENI. Written as DNA, the CDR3 is TGTGCCAGCTCACCAGCCGGGACAAACTACTACGAGCAGTACTTC. Protein sequence: CASSPAGTNYYEQYF.

The chain employs TRBV5-6 and TRBJ1-5, with TRBD1 matching over 9 bases. After removal of 0 bases from V and 0 bases from J, the junction contained 4 bases not matched to a gene. The length of the CDR3 is 17 residues. Germline values: CDR1 SGHDT, CDR2 YYEEEE. CDR3 sequence: CASSLAGTGYSNQPQHF. The CDR3 DNA sequence: TGTGCCAGCAGCTTGGCCGGGACAGGGTATAGCAATCAGCCCCAGCATTTT.

The rearrangement links TRBV7-8 to TRBJ1-1; possible D gene TRBD1, 5 bases. The germline V gene has CDR1 SGHVS and CDR2 FQNEAQ. The CDR3 contains 15 residues. V lost 5 bases, J lost 0 bases, and 13 bases lay in between. Written as DNA, the CDR3 is TGTGCCAGCAGCACCCAGACAGTGATGAACACTGAAGCTTTCTTT. Translation gives CASSTQTVMNTEAFF.

The chain employs TRBV9 and TRBJ2-7; a weak D match, TRBD2 (5 bases). CDR3 length equals 13 residues. Between the trimmed V and J ends, which lost 0 bases and 4 bases, there was a span of 8 bases. From germline, CDR1 is SGDLS and CDR2 YYNGEE. CDR3 sequence: CASSVAPGYEQYF. The CDR3 nucleotides read TGTGCCAGCAGCGTAGCCCCGGGGTACGAGCAGTACTTC. Drawing the rest from reference TRBV9 and TRBJ2-7, the complete variable domain is DSGVTQTPKHLITATGQRVTLRCSPRSGDLSVYWYQQSLDQGLQFLIQYYNGEERAKGNILERFSAQQFPDLHSELNLSSLELGDSALYFCASSVAPGYEQYFGPGTRLTVT.

This clone appeared once. The chain uses TRBV18 and TRBJ2-2; TRBD2 matches 7 bases. CDR1 is KGHSH, CDR2 LQKENI, per germline. The CDR3 runs to 18 residues. The V gene end was trimmed by 1 base and the J gene end by 4 bases; junction bases not matched to a gene: 12. CDR3: CASSPQAWEGSGTGELFF. The CDR3 DNA follows: TGTGCCAGCTCACCACAGGCCTGGGAGGGCTCGGGCACCGGGGAGCTGTTTTTT.

The chain is built from TRBV5-4 and TRBJ2-1; D is perhaps TRBD2 (5 bases). This CDR3 comprises 17 residues. Trimming cost V 0 bases and J 3 bases, with 16 bases left between them. Germline V lookup: CDR1 SGHNT, CDR2 YYREEE (reference sequence). In DNA form, the CDR3 reads TGTGCCAGCAGCTTGGCCGGAGGAACTCCCGTCTACAATGAGCAGTTCTTC. Translated, it gives CASSLAGGTPVYNEQFF.

This clone appeared a single time. The junction departs from germline at one end; a sequencing error may be responsible. This sequence joins TRBV5-1 and TRBJ2-7; 9 nucleotides line up with TRBD2. This CDR3 is 11 amino acids long. Germline V lookup: CDR1 SGHRS, CDR2 YFSETQ. Here the CDR3 reads CASNGAGGPFF. Written as DNA, the CDR3 is TGCGCCAGCAATGGGGCGGGAGGGCCTTTCTTC.

This rearrangement joins TRBV6-5 to TRBJ2-3; D is undetermined. The CDR3 is 12 residues long. Trimming shortened V by 4 bases and J by 0 bases, and 2 bases separated the two germline ends. CDR1 MNHEY and CDR2 SVGAGI come from the germline V gene. DNA of the CDR3: TGTGCCAGCAGTTCTAGCACAGATACGCAGTATTTT. It codes for CASSSSTDTQYF.

The rearrangement joins TRBV7-2 to TRBJ2-3; D might be TRBD2 (7 bases). Trimming shortened V by 2 bases and J by 3 bases, and 12 bases separated the two germline ends. CDR3 length equals 15 residues. Per germline, CDR1 SGHTA and CDR2 FQGNSA. The CDR3: CASSLTAGATDTQYF. CDR3 DNA sequence: TGTGCCAGCAGCTTAACGGCGGGGGCTACAGATACGCAGTATTTT.

The chain uses TRBV10-1 and TRBJ2-2, with TRBD2 matching over 8 bases. CDR1 and CDR2 (germline): WNHNN, SYGVQD (reference sequence). CDR3 size: 15 residues. Trimming at V came to 5 bases and at J to 4 bases, leaving 6 bases not matched to a gene. The CDR3 is CASSPSGGRTGELFF. In DNA, the CDR3 is TGCGCCAGCAGTCCCAGCGGGGGTCGCACCGGGGAGCTGTTTTTT.

The chain has TRBV2 and TRBJ2-2; D is undetermined. Trimming cost V 5 bases and J 5 bases, with 6 bases left between them. CDR3 length equals 12 residues. Germline CDR1 reads SNHLY; CDR2 reads FYNNEI. CDR3 protein: CASSSRTGELFF. CDR3 bases: TGTGCCAGCAGTTCTCGGACCGGGGAGCTGTTTTTT.

The V call is TRBV11-2, the J call TRBJ2-2; 8 bases fit TRBD1. Germline V lookup: CDR1 SGHAT, CDR2 FQNNGV. The length of the CDR3 is 15 residues. The trim removed 1 base at V and 6 bases at J, leaving 4 bases unmatched. CDR3 bases: TGTGCCAGCAGCTTAGGGACAGGGTACGCCGGGGAGCTGTTTTTT. Its protein is CASSLGTGYAGELFF.

The chain carries TRBV5-1 and TRBJ2-5; D is perhaps TRBD2 (6 bases). CDR3 size: 15 residues. From germline, CDR1 is SGHRS and CDR2 YFSETQ. V lost 0 bases and J lost 5, with 14 bases in between. The CDR3 sequence: CASSLGLEGVETQYF. The CDR3 bases are TGCGCCAGCAGCTTGGGACTAGAAGGGGTGGAGACCCAGTACTTC.

The chain is built from TRBV28 and TRBJ2-1, with 7 bases aligning to TRBD2. CDR3 length: 14 amino acids. The J segment lost 5 bases and the V segment lost 6 bases, leaving 7 bases of the junction unmatched. The V gene's germline CDR1 is MDHEN and CDR2 SYDVKM. In nucleotides, the CDR3 is TGTGCCAGCAGCCTAATGGGAGGGGACAATGAGCAGTTCTTC. Translating it yields CASSLMGGDNEQFF.

This chain connects TRBV3-1 (or the pseudogene TRBV3-2) to TRBJ1-5, with D perhaps matching TRBD1 (6 bases). This CDR3 spans 14 amino acids. Trimming took off 5 bases at V and 3 bases at J, with 11 bases between the two ends. Per germline, CDR1 LGHDT and CDR2 YNNKEL (reference sequence). DNA of the CDR3: TGTGCCAGCAGCAGCGGGACACTCAATCAGCCCCAGCATTTT. Protein: CASSSGTLNQPQHF.

This chain connects TRBV27 to TRBJ2-1, with D possibly TRBD1 on 5 matching bases. The V gene's germline CDR1 is MNHEY and CDR2 SMNVEV (reference sequence). V was shortened by 2 bases and J by 4 bases, with 12 bases between the two germline ends. The CDR3 is 15 residues long. This CDR3 reads CASSLQGSSYNEQFF. The CDR3 region has the DNA TGTGCCAGCAGTTTACAGGGATCCTCTTACAATGAGCAGTTCTTC.

The chain links TRBV2 to TRBJ2-2; D is undetermined. Germline assignment: CDR1 SNHLY and CDR2 FYNNEI. The length of the CDR3 is 12 residues. V lost 6 bases, J lost 4 bases, and 6 bases lay in between. This chain's CDR3 is CASRTPTGELFF. The CDR3, as DNA: TGTGCCAGCAGGACACCCACCGGGGAGCTGTTTTTT.

This sequence joins TRBV21-1 and TRBJ2-7; the table's TRBD2 call for D was not verified on the DNA. TRBV21-1 is a listed pseudogene. CDR3 length equals 17 residues. CDR3 protein: CASSKDVRRGPWDWQYF. In nucleotides, the CDR3 is TGTGCCAGCAGCAAAGATGTGAGGAGGGGCCCTTGGGATTGGCAGTACTTC.

The chain uses TRBV4-2 and TRBJ1-1; D is perhaps TRBD1 (5 bases). This CDR3 comprises 18 residues. Per the germline V gene, CDR1 is LGHNA and CDR2 is YNFKEQ. Trimming removed 3 bases at V and 2 bases at J, with 22 bases between. CDR3 sequence (DNA): TGTGCCAGCAGCCATTTGGGGGAGGGGAGGACCCTAAACACTGAAGCTTTCTTT. Amino acid sequence: CASSHLGEGRTLNTEAFF.

The chain uses TRBV18 and TRBJ2-7, with D tentatively TRBD1 (5 bases). This CDR3 spans 18 amino acids. The germline V gene has CDR1 KGHSH and CDR2 LQKENI. V was clipped by 3 bases and J by 3 bases, with 24 bases between them. CDR3 sequence: CASSPPPPPGNPYYEQYF. DNA for the CDR3: TGTGCCAGCTCACCCCCGCCCCCCCCAGGGAATCCCTACTACGAGCAGTACTTC.

The V gene is TRBV29-1, the J gene TRBJ2-5; 9 nucleotides agree with TRBD2. Germline lookup yields CDR1 SQVTM and CDR2 ANQGSEA. CDR3 size: 14 residues. With 7 bases clipped from V and 5 bases from J, the junction kept 11 bases outside the gene matches. CDR3 DNA sequence: TGCAGCGGGCGGGGGGGCCTACGGGTGGAGACCCAGTACTTC. Protein: CSGRGGLRVETQYF. Complete variable domain (other parts from reference TRBV29-1 and TRBJ2-5): SAVISQKPSRDICQRGTSLTIQCQVDSQVTMMFWYRQQPGQSLTLIATANQGSEATYESGFVIDKFPISRPNLTFSTLTVSNMSPEDSSIYLCSGRGGLRVETQYFGPGTRLLVL.

V is TRBV11-3 and J is TRBJ1-1; TRBD1 aligns across 7 bases. After removal of 4 bases from V and 4 bases from J, the junction contained 3 bases not matched to a gene. CDR3 length equals 13 residues. Germline assignment: CDR1 SGHNT and CDR2 YENEEA. The chain's CDR3 is CASSYRGGTEAFF. The CDR3, as DNA: TGTGCCAGCAGCTACAGGGGTGGCACTGAAGCTTTCTTT. The full variable domain, completed using reference TRBV11-3 and TRBJ1-1, is EAGVVQSPRYKIIEKKQPVAFWCNPISGHNTLYWYLQNLGQGPELLIRYENEEAVDDSQLPKDRFSAERLKGVDSTLKIQPAELGDSAVYLCASSYRGGTEAFFGQGTRLTVV.